Shown below are 32 T cell receptor beta chains from a single sample sequenced in a study of beta chain features in type 1 diabetes. Reverse transcribing all isolated RNA meant expressed TCRB transcripts were sequenced. The table came from immunoSEQ multiplex PCR; TCRdb's copy has only in-frame clones and leaves some out. Counted here are approximately 40,000 clones, 50% occurring once; the ten biggest clones make up 0.25%. Sequencing was carried out using stem cell memory CD4+ T cells from blood. The receptors here all came from a woman under 40 in good health.

The V and J genes are TRBV6-5 and TRBJ2-7; the D gene is possibly TRBD1 (6 bases). Germline V gives CDR1 MNHEY, CDR2 SVGAGI. The CDR3 loop spans 15 amino acids. Trimming left V 5 bases short and J 2 bases short, with 16 bases between. For the CDR3, the DNA is TGTGCCAGCAGTATACAGGGATGGGCGACCTACGAGCAGTACTTC. Protein: CASSIQGWATYEQYF.

This clone has just a few counts. The rearrangement joins TRBV7-3 to TRBJ2-7; D is perhaps TRBD1 (6 bases). The CDR3 is made up of 16 amino acids. From germline, CDR1 is SGHTA and CDR2 FQGTGA. V lost 0 bases to trimming and J lost 0 bases, with 12 bases between them. CDR3: CASSLTPDRSSYEQYF. CDR3 DNA: TGTGCCAGCAGCTTAACCCCCGACAGGAGCTCCTACGAGCAGTACTTC.

This clone was observed a few times. The gene calls are TRBV5-1 and TRBJ2-3; possibly TRBD2 for D (5 bases). Looked up from germline, CDR1 is SGHRS and CDR2 is YFSETQ. The CDR3 is made up of 16 amino acids. The V gene lost 0 bases and the J gene lost 0 bases, with 11 bases spanning the gap. The CDR3 DNA is TGCGCCAGCAGCTTGGGTAGCGCCACTAGCACAGATACGCAGTATTTT. Translated, it gives CASSLGSATSTDTQYF.

V is TRBV5-8 and J is TRBJ2-1, with TRBD1 matching over 7 bases. V lost 4 bases, J lost 6 bases, and 10 bases stayed unmatched. Germline V gene sequence: CDR1 SGHTS, CDR2 YDEGEE. The CDR3 sequence is 15 residues long. In nucleotides, the CDR3 is TGTGCCAGCAGCCCATGGACAGGAACTTTCAATGAGCAGTTCTTC. This codes for CASSPWTGTFNEQFF. The whole variable domain, filled in from reference TRBV5-8 and TRBJ2-1, reads EAGVTQSPTHLIKTRGQQATLRCSPISGHTSVYWYQQALGLGLQFLLWYDEGEERNRGNFPPRFSGRQFPNYSSELNVNALELEDSALYLCASSPWTGTFNEQFFGPGTRLTVL.

The gene calls are TRBV7-2 and TRBJ2-2, with D maybe TRBD1 (6 bases). This CDR3 contains 17 residues. Deletions cut 4 bases from V and 3 bases from J, with 18 bases between. Germline CDR1 and CDR2: SGHTA and FQGNSA. This CDR3 is CASSSRGRTDYTGELFF. The CDR3 DNA sequence: TGTGCCAGCAGCTCGCGAGGAAGGACAGACTACACCGGGGAGCTGTTTTTT.

This clone was counted between two and nine times. The genes are TRBV2 and TRBJ2-7, with TRBD2 identical over 12 bases. The V gene end was trimmed by 6 bases and the J gene end by 4 bases; junction bases not matched to a gene: 4. Germline V gene lookup returns CDR1 SNHLY and CDR2 FYNNEI. The CDR3 is 14 amino acids. The CDR3 protein is CASRPGLAGYEQYF. Written as DNA, the CDR3 is TGTGCCAGCAGGCCGGGACTAGCGGGTTACGAGCAGTACTTC.

This clone was detected once. The J gene is TRBJ2-7, the V gene TRBV28, with a weak D call TRBD1 (6 bases). Deletions cut 4 bases from V and 0 bases from J, with 19 bases between. Germline-derived CDR1 and CDR2 are MDHEN and SYDVKM. The CDR3 length is 17 residues. CDR3 coding DNA: TGTGCCAGCAGTTCCCCGGGACACCCAAAGAGCTCCTACGAGCAGTACTTC. Its protein product is CASSSPGHPKSSYEQYF.

The V call is TRBV30, the J call TRBJ2-1; 11 positions match TRBD2. CDR1 GTSNPN and CDR2 SVGIG come from the germline V gene (reference sequence). The CDR3 runs to 15 residues. The V and J ends lost 3 bases and 5 bases, in that order; junction bases with no gene match: 6. CDR3 sequence (DNA): TGTGCCTGGAGCAAGAAGGGACTAGCGGACAATGAGCAGTTCTTC. The encoded protein is CAWSKKGLADNEQFF.

This clone was seen a few times. J is TRBJ2-7 and V is TRBV30; TRBD2 matches 8 bases. Germline values: CDR1 GTSNPN, CDR2 SVGIG (reference sequence). With 3 bases clipped from V and 1 base from J, the junction kept 2 bases outside the gene matches. The CDR3 spans 13 residues. In DNA, the CDR3 is TGTGCCTGGAGGATAGCGGGGTCCTACGAGCAGTACTTC. Amino acid sequence: CAWRIAGSYEQYF.

This clone occurred a few times. This rearrangement joins TRBV7-3 to TRBJ2-1; TRBD2 aligns across 9 bases. CDR3 length equals 16 residues. CDR1 and CDR2 (germline): SGHTA, FQGTGA. The V and J ends lost 6 bases and 5 bases, in that order; junction bases with no gene match: 11. The CDR3 reads CASSSWREGLNNEQFF. DNA for the CDR3: TGTGCCAGCAGTAGTTGGCGGGAGGGCTTAAACAATGAGCAGTTCTTC.

Many counts were recorded for this clone. CDR3 nucleotides: TGTGCCAGCAGCTTAGCGGGAGGGGACATTCAGTACTTC. It translates to CASSLAGGDIQYF. The genes are TRBV7-2 and TRBJ2-4, with 7 bases fitting TRBD2. CDR1 and CDR2 from the germline V gene are SGHTA and FQGNSA. The CDR3 loop spans 13 amino acids. V lost 0 bases and J lost 8; bases outside the gene matches: 1.

The chain combines TRBV19 with TRBJ1-5; D is uncertain. Trimming stripped 4 bases from V and 0 bases from J, with 10 bases between. Germline CDR1 is LNHDA and CDR2 is SQIVND (reference sequence). The CDR3 covers 15 residues. The CDR3 DNA follows: TGTGCCAGTAGTAACGACTATAATAGCAATCAGCCCCAGCATTTT. Translation: CASSNDYNSNQPQHF.

This clone occurred once. The chain has TRBV30 and TRBJ1-2, with TRBD1 identical over 8 bases. J lost 7 bases, V lost 0 bases, and 10 bases had no gene match. The CDR3 sequence is 15 residues long. The germline V gene has CDR1 GTSNPN and CDR2 SVGIG (reference sequence). The DNA for the CDR3 is TGTGCCTGGAGTGTACTGCAGGGGGCGTCAAGTGGCTACACCTTC. Translated, it gives CAWSVLQGASSGYTF. Complete variable domain (other parts from reference TRBV30 and TRBJ1-2): SQTIHQWPATLVQPVGSPLSLECTVEGTSNPNLYWYRQAAGRGLQLLFYSVGIGQISSEVPQNLSASRPQDRQFILSSKKLLLSDSGFYLCAWSVLQGASSGYTFGSGTRLTVV.

The chain is built from TRBV18 and TRBJ1-5; 8 positions agree with TRBD1. V shed 2 bases, J shed 3 bases, and the junction held 12 bases outside the gene matches. In germline, CDR1 is KGHSH, CDR2 LQKENI. CDR3 length equals 18 residues. The DNA for the CDR3 is TGTGCCAGCTCACCATGGAACGTCAGGGGGCTGAACAATCAGCCCCAGCATTTT. Residues: CASSPWNVRGLNNQPQHF.

The V call is TRBV6-5, the J call TRBJ2-3, with D perhaps matching TRBD1 (6 bases). Germline assignment: CDR1 MNHEY and CDR2 SVGAGI. The V and J ends lost 5 bases and 4 bases respectively, with 10 bases between them. The CDR3 has 13 amino acids. CDR3 residues: CASSPQGSDTQYF. In DNA form, the CDR3 reads TGTGCCAGCAGTCCCCAGGGGTCAGATACGCAGTATTTT.

This clone was seen more than once but under ten times. This chain connects TRBV10-3 to TRBJ2-3, with D perhaps matching TRBD2 (6 bases). Per germline, CDR1 ENHRY and CDR2 SYGVKD. The CDR3 loop spans 15 amino acids. V dropped 2 bases and J dropped 0 bases, with 9 bases sitting between them. CDR3 protein: CAISEREWSTDTQYF. CDR3 DNA sequence: TGTGCCATCAGTGAGCGGGAGTGGAGCACAGATACGCAGTATTTT.

Only a few counts were recorded for this clone. CDR3 amino acids: CASSQEDLGRGGYNEQFF. The CDR3 DNA reads as TGTGCCAGCAGCCAAGAAGATTTAGGGAGGGGGGGATACAATGAGCAGTTCTTC. The J gene is TRBJ2-1, the V gene TRBV4-2; D might be TRBD2 (7 bases). Germline values: CDR1 LGHNA, CDR2 YNFKEQ. The CDR3 has 18 residues. The V end lost 0 bases, the J end lost 4 bases, and 19 bases lay between the germline ends.

CDR3 sequence (DNA): TGTGCCAGCAGCTTAGGGTCAAGGGTAGGGGCGGAGACCCAGTACTTC. Encoded protein: CASSLGSRVGAETQYF. The chain is built from TRBV7-9 and TRBJ2-5, with a weak D call TRBD1 (5 bases). The CDR3 loop spans 16 amino acids. V lost 1 base and J 5 bases, leaving 17 bases between the germline ends. Germline CDR1 and CDR2: SEHNR and FQNEAQ (reference sequence).

This clone has only a few counts. Germline and junction disagree at one end, which may indicate a read error. Other DNA sequences in the same sample also yield this CDR3. For the CDR3, the DNA is TGCGCCAGCAGCTTAGAAATAGCGGGAGATGAGCAGTTCTTC. It specifies CASSLEIAGDEQFF. This rearrangement joins TRBV7-9 to TRBJ2-1; 9 positions agree with TRBD2. Germline CDR1 is SEHNR and CDR2 is FQNEAQ (reference sequence). This CDR3 is built from 14 residues.

The CDR3 sequence: CASSSLTSGRLGAKNIQYF. For the CDR3, the DNA is TGTGCCAGCAGCTCCTTGACTAGCGGGAGGTTAGGAGCCAAAAACATTCAGTACTTC. V is TRBV5-6 and J is TRBJ2-4; TRBD2 matches 13 bases. CDR3 size: 19 residues. V shed 3 bases, J shed 0 bases, and the junction held 9 bases outside the gene matches. Germline V gene sequence: CDR1 SGHDT, CDR2 YYEEEE.

The chain combines TRBV5-4 with TRBJ2-1, with D possibly being TRBD1 (5 bases). The ends were cut back, 2 bases at V and 5 bases at J, with 17 bases in the middle. Germline values: CDR1 SGHNT, CDR2 YYREEE (reference sequence). The CDR3 consists of 16 residues. This chain's CDR3 is CASSFPTYSGNNEQFF. In DNA form, the CDR3 reads TGTGCCAGCAGCTTCCCCACCTACTCAGGGAACAATGAGCAGTTCTTC.

This clone has just a few counts. The rearrangement joins TRBV7-3 to TRBJ2-3; TRBD2 agrees at 8 bases. V lost 5 bases, J lost 0 bases, and 1 base stayed unmatched. Germline values: CDR1 SGHTA, CDR2 FQGTGA. The CDR3 consists of 14 residues. The CDR3 here is CASSPSGSTDTQYF. The DNA of the CDR3 is TGTGCCAGCAGCCCTAGCGGGAGCACAGATACGCAGTATTTT.

V usage is TRBV28 and J usage is TRBJ1-5, with TRBD1 as a possible D gene (6 bases). V was pared by 5 bases and J by 2 bases, with 16 bases between. This CDR3 region has 16 residues. The germline V gene has CDR1 MDHEN and CDR2 SYDVKM. The CDR3 coding sequence is TGTGCCAGCAGTCCATCGTGGGGGCCGGGCAATCAGCCCCAGCATTTT. The encoded protein is CASSPSWGPGNQPQHF.

This chain links TRBV29-1 with TRBJ2-1; 8 bases fit TRBD2. V shed 6 bases and J 2 bases; nucleotides not matched to a gene: 9. The germline CDR1 and CDR2 sequences are SQVTM and ANQGSEA. The CDR3 sequence is 15 residues long. The CDR3 region is CSVGAVAGPYNEQFF. In DNA form, the CDR3 reads TGCAGCGTCGGCGCGGTAGCGGGACCCTACAATGAGCAGTTCTTC.

This clone was recorded a few times. The J gene is TRBJ2-3, the V gene TRBV5-1, with 8 bases matching TRBD1. The CDR3 loop spans 17 amino acids. CDR1 and CDR2 from the germline V gene are SGHRS and YFSETQ. V was pared by 4 bases and J by 1 base, with 11 bases of the junction left unmatched. The CDR3 region is CASSPISTGVGTDTQYF. The DNA of the CDR3 is TGCGCCAGCAGCCCCATCTCGACAGGGGTGGGCACAGATACGCAGTATTTT.

This clone was observed a few times. The CDR3 DNA sequence: TGTGCCTGGAGTCTTAACACTGAAGCTTTCTTT. Its protein product is CAWSLNTEAFF. The chain couples TRBV30 to TRBJ1-1; D gene unclear. This CDR3 is 11 amino acids long. V lost 2 bases and J 2 bases, leaving 3 bases between the germline ends. Germline V gives CDR1 GTSNPN, CDR2 SVGIG (reference sequence). Drawing the rest from reference TRBV30 and TRBJ1-1, the complete variable domain is SQTIHQWPATLVQPVGSPLSLECTVEGTSNPNLYWYRQAAGRGLQLLFYSVGIGQISSEVPQNLSASRPQDRQFILSSKKLLLSDSGFYLCAWSLNTEAFFGQGTRLTVV.

V is TRBV18 and J is TRBJ2-7; 8 nucleotides match TRBD2. This CDR3 spans 14 amino acids. Unmatched junction bases numbered 6, after V lost 2 bases and J lost 6 bases. In germline, CDR1 is KGHSH, CDR2 LQKENI. CDR3 protein: CASSPSAGGAEQYF. Here the CDR3 DNA reads TGTGCCAGCTCACCATCTGCGGGAGGCGCCGAGCAGTACTTC.

This clone was observed many times. The chain uses TRBV4-2 and TRBJ2-2, with TRBD1 identical over 7 bases. The CDR3 is 15 residues long. The V gene's germline CDR1 is LGHNA and CDR2 YNFKEQ. V lost 1 base to trimming and J lost 6 bases; unmatched junction nucleotides: 5. The CDR3 protein is CASSQVWQGAGELFF. The CDR3 DNA reads as TGTGCCAGCAGCCAAGTATGGCAGGGGGCCGGGGAGCTGTTTTTT.

As to this clone: The conserved phenylalanine or tryptophan is not found at the CDR3 terminus, so this likely reflects a read error. The rearrangement uses TRBV2 and TRBJ2-3; TRBD1 matches 9 bases. The germline V gene has CDR1 SNHLY and CDR2 FYNNEI. CDR3 length equals 15 residues. V shed 5 bases, J shed 2 bases, and the junction held 5 bases outside the gene matches. CDR3 protein: CASSFRDRVTDTQYC. CDR3 DNA sequence: TGTGCCAGCAGTTTCCGGGACAGGGTCACAGATACGCAGTATTGT.

Only one count was recorded for this clone. The V gene is TRBV15, the J gene TRBJ2-7; TRBD2 matches 7 bases. The CDR3 covers 15 residues. CDR1 LNHNV and CDR2 YYDKDF come from the germline V gene (reference sequence). J gave up 3 bases and V 2 bases, and 7 bases lay outside the gene matches. This chain's CDR3 is CATSRPGTTNYEQYF. The CDR3 coding sequence is TGTGCCACCAGCAGACCCGGGACTACCAACTACGAGCAGTACTTC.

This clone was observed at least ten times. CDR3 residues: CASSAGQGNEKLFF. The CDR3 region has the DNA TGTGCCAGCAGCGCGGGACAGGGTAATGAAAAACTGTTTTTT. This sequence joins TRBV7-9 and TRBJ1-4; 9 bases are a match to TRBD1. Germline CDR1 and CDR2: SEHNR and FQNEAQ (reference sequence). The CDR3 runs 14 residues. The ends lost 5 bases at V and 4 bases at J; junction bases unmatched: 2.

The V gene is TRBV7-8, the J gene TRBJ1-3; D is perhaps TRBD1 (5 bases). The CDR3 sequence is 15 residues long. CDR1 is SGHVS, CDR2 FQNEAQ, per germline. V gave up 5 bases and J gave up 1 base, with 12 bases separating them. This CDR3 reads CASSPRTLSGNTIYF. For the CDR3, the DNA is TGTGCCAGCAGCCCCAGGACATTATCTGGAAACACCATATATTTT.